Included here is one T cell receptor (beta chain) sequence, with context. A universal primer site was added by template switching, and unique molecular identifiers were carried by the cDNA. Each CDR3 protein gets one entry after TCRdb re-called the 5' RACE reads with MiXCR. The profile covers a few hundred thousand distinct CDR3 sequences, with 7.5% to 10% appearing a single time and under 3% taken by the ten largest. The data are from a study of identical twins. V was pared by 0 bases and J by 5 bases, with 12 bases between. CDR3 length: 15 residues. Per germline, CDR1 SGHTA and CDR2 FQGNSA. Another study also made use of these data, one on yellow fever vaccine responses in identical twins.

The sequence derives from a woman under 30 in good health. The chain uses TRBV7-2 and TRBJ2-3; the D gene is possibly TRBD1 (6 bases). The source material was PBMCs. This CDR3 is CASSLAGANGDTQYF. The CDR3 bases are TGTGCCAGCAGCTTAGCGGGGGCGAATGGAGATACGCAGTATTTT.